One sample yielded the 17 T cell receptor beta chains listed below, sequenced in a study of OX40 agonist ivuxolimab in advanced cancers. Produced via immunoSEQ multiplex PCR; TCRdb's table is partial and in-frame only. The sample records about 43,000 clones, 70% to 90% being singletons. The sequencing used CD4+ or CD8+ T cells sorted from blood, collected in a trial of the OX40 agonist ivuxolimab. The receptors here all came from an adult with an advanced solid tumor such as melanoma, head and neck, liver or kidney cancer.

V is TRBV5-1 and J is TRBJ2-1; D is unclear. Germline CDR1 reads SGHRS; CDR2 reads YFSETQ. CDR3 length: 17 residues. Trimming removed 6 bases at V and 0 bases at J, with 19 bases between. The CDR3 DNA sequence: TGCGCCAGCAACTCCATATCCCGCGGTAGCTCCTACAATGAGCAGTTCTTC. It is translated as CASNSISRGSSYNEQFF.

This sequence joins TRBV11-2 and TRBJ2-7; TRBD2 matches 11 bases. Germline V gene sequence: CDR1 SGHAT, CDR2 FQNNGV. V dropped 4 bases and J dropped 9; count of bases not matched to a gene: 8. This CDR3 contains 14 residues. The CDR3 DNA reads as TGTGCCAGCAGCTCGGGACTAGCGGACCTCGGGCAGTACTTC. As protein: CASSSGLADLGQYF.

The V gene is TRBV23-1, the J gene TRBJ2-7; 7 bases line up with TRBD2. TRBV23-1 is an ORF, with its function uncertain. The CDR3 contains 15 residues. With 5 bases clipped from V and 3 bases from J, the junction kept 10 bases outside the gene matches. The CDR3 DNA reads TGCGCCAGCAGTGCCAGCTGCGGGGGTGGCTACGAGCAGTACTTC. Translated: CASSASCGGGYEQYF.

This chain links TRBV4-2 with TRBJ2-2; TRBD2 matches at 7 bases. V was clipped by 1 base and J by 4 bases; unmatched bases: 9. In germline, CDR1 is LGHNA, CDR2 YNFKEQ. The CDR3 is made up of 17 amino acids. CDR3 DNA: TGTGCCAGCAGCCAAGTCCGGGCTAGCGGTGGCACCGGGGAGCTGTTTTTT. Its translation is CASSQVRASGGTGELFF.

The chain recombines TRBV6-5 with TRBJ1-3, with TRBD1 as a possible D gene (5 bases). In germline, CDR1 is MNHEY, CDR2 SVGAGI. This CDR3 has 14 residues. Trimming shortened V by 8 bases and J by 0 bases, and 11 bases separated the two germline ends. Written as DNA, the CDR3 is TGTGCCAGCCGCCGGGGGTCCTCTGGAAACACCATATATTTT. Encoded protein: CASRRGSSGNTIYF.

This chain joins TRBV5-1 and TRBJ2-3, with D perhaps TRBD1 or TRBD2 (5 bases each). The germline gives CDR1 SGHRS, CDR2 YFSETQ. The length of the CDR3 is 14 residues. V lost 4 bases to trimming and J lost 2 bases, with 11 bases between them. The CDR3 sequence is CASSEGPDTDTQYF. As DNA, the CDR3 is TGCGCCAGCAGCGAGGGACCCGACACAGATACGCAGTATTTT.

This rearrangement joins TRBV7-9 to TRBJ2-1; TRBD2 might be the D (5 bases). The CDR3 length is 14 residues. Germline CDR1 is SEHNR and CDR2 is FQNEAQ (reference sequence). Trimming took 5 bases from V and 9 from J, leaving 17 bases between them. CDR3 bases: TGTGCCAGCAGCCTAGGGAGAGGTTTTGGTGAGCAGTTCTTC. Its translation: CASSLGRGFGEQFF.

The V gene is TRBV11-2, the J gene TRBJ1-2; D gene ambiguous. This CDR3 contains 16 residues. Trimming removed 4 bases at V and 4 bases at J, with 19 bases between. Germline V gene sequence: CDR1 SGHAT, CDR2 FQNNGV. Here the CDR3 reads CASSSPASRKTYGYTF. In nucleotides, the CDR3 is TGTGCCAGCAGCTCACCCGCAAGCAGAAAGACCTATGGCTACACCTTC.

The chain is built from TRBV7-9 and TRBJ2-2, with a weak D call TRBD2 (5 bases). V was cut by 5 bases and J by 6 bases, with 7 bases left in between. Germline V gene data show CDR1 as SEHNR and CDR2 as FQNEAQ (reference sequence). The CDR3 is 12 residues long. The CDR3 bases are TGTGCCAGCAGCCGCGGGCCCGGGGAGCTGTTTTTT. Protein sequence: CASSRGPGELFF.

The chain links TRBV9 to TRBJ2-7; 8 nucleotides match TRBD1. The ends lost 4 bases at V and 4 bases at J; junction bases unmatched: 10. The CDR3 totals 15 residues. Germline CDR1 reads SGDLS; CDR2 reads YYNGEE. Here the CDR3 DNA reads TGTGCCAGCAGCCCCCGGACAGGGATACAATACGAGCAGTACTTC. The encoded protein is CASSPRTGIQYEQYF.

The V and J genes are TRBV18 and TRBJ2-5; 10 nucleotides match TRBD1. Germline V gene data show CDR1 as KGHSH and CDR2 as LQKENI. V dropped 3 bases and J dropped 9; count of bases not matched to a gene: 7. This CDR3 contains 14 residues. The CDR3 DNA follows: TGTGCCAGCTCACCCGGACAGGGGGTAAAGGCCCAGTACTTC. It is translated as CASSPGQGVKAQYF.

In its sample, this clone was seen a few times. This chain uses TRBV7-9 with TRBJ2-5; perhaps TRBD2 as D (6 bases). Trimming left V 4 bases short and J 4 bases short, with 13 bases between. This CDR3 has 14 amino acids. Germline lookup yields CDR1 SEHNR and CDR2 FQNEAQ (reference sequence). In DNA form, the CDR3 reads TGTGCCAGCAGCTCAGGTTCGGGGGTAGAGACCCAGTACTTC. Its protein is CASSSGSGVETQYF.

V and J are TRBV9 and TRBJ2-5, with D perhaps matching TRBD2 (6 bases). The germline V and J ends were trimmed by 2 bases and 2 bases, with 16 bases remaining between them. The germline V gene has CDR1 SGDLS and CDR2 YYNGEE. This CDR3 comprises 16 residues. The CDR3 DNA reads as TGTGCCAGCAGCGTCCCCCTTGGGACTTTACAAGAGACCCAGTACTTC. Encoded protein: CASSVPLGTLQETQYF.

The chain has TRBV7-3 and TRBJ1-5; D is uncertain. The CDR3 is 12 residues long. V lost 5 bases, J lost 3 bases, and 5 bases lay in between. The germline V gene has CDR1 SGHTA and CDR2 FQGTGA. The CDR3 sequence: CASSVNNQPQHF. In DNA, the CDR3 is TGTGCCAGCAGCGTCAACAATCAGCCCCAGCATTTT.

The chain couples TRBV4-1 to TRBJ1-2; TRBD1 aligns across 7 bases. The V segment lost 1 base and the J segment 4 bases; nucleotides outside the gene matches: 3. There are 14 residues in the CDR3. Germline CDR1 MGHRA, CDR2 YSYEKL. The CDR3 spells CASSQGTGFYGYTF. The CDR3 DNA is TGCGCCAGCAGCCAAGGGACAGGCTTCTATGGCTACACCTTC.

The chain employs TRBV11-2 and TRBJ1-1, with D perhaps TRBD1 (6 bases). CDR1 is SGHAT, CDR2 FQNNGV, per germline. This CDR3 comprises 14 residues. V shed 3 bases and J shed 4 bases, with 12 bases lying between them. The CDR3 loop reads CASSLKGVSTEAFF. The CDR3 DNA sequence: TGTGCCAGCAGCTTGAAGGGGGTAAGCACTGAAGCTTTCTTT.

This chain uses TRBV29-1 with TRBJ1-2; D is perhaps TRBD1 (6 bases). The V end lost 2 bases, the J end lost 7 bases, and 14 bases lay between the germline ends. Looked up from germline, CDR1 is SQVTM and CDR2 is ANQGSEA. This CDR3 region has 13 residues. The CDR3 region has the DNA TGCAGCGTTGAATCGGCGGACAGCGGTGGCTACACCTTC. Protein product: CSVESADSGGYTF.